The 11 T cell receptor beta chains presented below share a single source sample, sequenced in a study of CD8 T cells in Susac syndrome. Reverse transcription of about 0.45 to 1 ug RNA used random hexamers. Each CDR3 protein is one row after TCRdb ran MiXCR on the immunoSEQ multiplex PCR reads. Among some 150,000 distinct CDR3 sequences listed, roughly 95% were seen once. The sequenced material came from CD4+ T cells from PBMCs. The origin of the receptors is a human donor in good health.

The V and J genes are TRBV3-1 and TRBJ1-2; unclear D gene. The germline gives CDR1 LGHDT, CDR2 YNNKEL (reference sequence). V lost 1 base and J lost 5, with 8 bases in between. CDR3 length: 13 residues. The CDR3 DNA follows: TGTGCCAGCAGCCAAGTAACCAAGTATGGCTACACCTTC. This encodes CASSQVTKYGYTF.

CDR3 amino acids: CASSQRTPTNEKLFF. In DNA, the CDR3 is TGTGCCAGCAGCCAACGGACGCCAACTAATGAAAAACTGTTTTTT. The chain recombines TRBV7-9 with TRBJ1-4; D is ambiguous. CDR1 is SEHNR, CDR2 FQNEAQ, per germline (reference sequence). With 5 bases removed from V and 0 bases from J, the gap between germline ends came to 10 bases. There are 15 residues in the CDR3.

The rearrangement joins TRBV7-2 to TRBJ2-3, with TRBD2 matching 10 bases. The germline V gene has CDR1 SGHTA and CDR2 FQGNSA. The CDR3 length is 14 residues. Trimming at V came to 5 bases and at J to 4 bases, leaving 3 bases not matched to a gene. The CDR3 here is CASSSGRGSDTQYF. CDR3 sequence (DNA): TGTGCCAGCAGCAGCGGGAGGGGGTCAGATACGCAGTATTTT.

This clonotype has a single count. The chain joins TRBV6-6 to TRBJ2-7, with TRBD1 matching over 7 bases. Per germline, CDR1 MNHNY and CDR2 SVGAGI (reference sequence). The CDR3 sequence is 14 residues long. The J segment lost 2 bases and the V segment lost 8 bases, leaving 9 bases of the junction unmatched. The CDR3 loop reads CASGRMTGTYEQYF. For the CDR3, the DNA is TGTGCCAGCGGTAGAATGACAGGGACCTACGAGCAGTACTTC.

The chain recombines TRBV13 with TRBJ2-1; D not certain. Germline loops: CDR1 PRHDT, CDR2 FYEKMQ (reference sequence). CDR3 length equals 14 residues. Trimming removed 5 bases from V and 1 base from J, with 9 bases in between. CDR3 residues: CASSRLVSYNEQFF. The CDR3 nucleotides read TGTGCCAGCAGCAGGCTAGTATCCTACAATGAGCAGTTCTTC.

The V gene is TRBV18, the J gene TRBJ2-2; 7 bases fit TRBD1. The CDR3 has 15 residues. Unmatched junction bases numbered 6, after V lost 3 bases and J lost 5 bases. Germline V gene lookup returns CDR1 KGHSH and CDR2 LQKENI. The CDR3 spells CASSPFQGDTGELFF. The CDR3 bases are TGTGCCAGCTCACCGTTCCAGGGGGATACCGGGGAGCTGTTTTTT. The full variable domain, with the rest looked up from reference TRBV18 and TRBJ2-2, is NAGVMQNPRHLVRRRGQEARLRCSPMKGHSHVYWYRQLPEEGLKFMVYLQKENIIDESGMPKERFSAEFPKEGPSILRIQQVVRGDSAAYFCASSPFQGDTGELFFGEGSRLTVL.

This chain links TRBV5-4 with TRBJ1-5; no firm D call. The CDR3 sequence is 13 residues long. Germline loops: CDR1 SGHNT, CDR2 YYREEE (reference sequence). V dropped 3 bases and J dropped 4 bases, with 8 bases sitting between them. CDR3 sequence (DNA): TGTGCCAGCAGCTCCACTTCAAATCAGCCCCAGCATTTT. It translates to CASSSTSNQPQHF.

The chain uses TRBV5-1 and TRBJ2-5, with D perhaps TRBD1 or TRBD2 (5 bases each). Looked up from germline, CDR1 is SGHRS and CDR2 is YFSETQ. CDR3 size: 13 residues. The ends were cut back, 5 bases at V and 5 bases at J, with 13 bases in the middle. CDR3 nucleotides: TGCGCCAGCAGTCAGGGAGTTCAGGAGACCCAGTACTTC. Translated, it gives CASSQGVQETQYF.

This chain joins TRBV7-9 and TRBJ2-7; D unresolved. The germline gives CDR1 SEHNR, CDR2 FQNEAQ (reference sequence). The length of the CDR3 is 14 residues. V lost 4 bases and J 3 bases, leaving 13 bases between the germline ends. CDR3 region: CASSSGPVDYEQYF. CDR3 in DNA: TGTGCCAGCAGCTCAGGACCTGTGGACTACGAGCAGTACTTC.

The chain employs TRBV5-1 and TRBJ1-1; D unclear. This CDR3 spans 14 amino acids. The germline V gene encodes CDR1 SGHRS and CDR2 YFSETQ. Trimming removed 4 bases from V and 0 bases from J, with 10 bases in between. CDR3 region: CASSLRAMNTEAFF. In DNA form, the CDR3 reads TGCGCCAGCAGCCTTCGGGCTATGAACACTGAAGCTTTCTTT.

V usage is TRBV7-2 and J usage is TRBJ2-7; no clear D. Germline CDR1 SGHTA, CDR2 FQGNSA. The CDR3 has 11 amino acids. V lost 4 bases to trimming and J lost 3 bases, with 4 bases between them. The CDR3 DNA sequence: TGTGCCAGCAGCTCCTTCTACGAGCAGTACTTC. Translation: CASSSFYEQYF.